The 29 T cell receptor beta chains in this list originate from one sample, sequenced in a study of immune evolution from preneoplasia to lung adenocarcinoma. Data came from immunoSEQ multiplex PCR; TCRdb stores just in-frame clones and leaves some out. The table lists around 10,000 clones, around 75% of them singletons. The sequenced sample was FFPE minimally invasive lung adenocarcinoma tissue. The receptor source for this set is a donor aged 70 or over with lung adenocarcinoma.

CDR3 DNA: TGCAGCGTTGACCCAGGGATGTCCAACACTGAAGCTTTCTTT. Amino acids: CSVDPGMSNTEAFF. The genes are TRBV29-1 and TRBJ1-1; a weak D match, TRBD1 (5 bases). The V end was cut by 3 bases, the J end by 2 bases, with 13 bases between. The CDR3 is made up of 14 amino acids. CDR1 is SQVTM, CDR2 ANQGSEA, per germline. Variable domain in full (rest from reference TRBV29-1 and TRBJ1-1): SAVISQKPSRDICQRGTSLTIQCQVDSQVTMMFWYRQQPGQSLTLIATANQGSEATYESGFVIDKFPISRPNLTFSTLTVSNMSPEDSSIYLCSVDPGMSNTEAFFGQGTRLTVV.

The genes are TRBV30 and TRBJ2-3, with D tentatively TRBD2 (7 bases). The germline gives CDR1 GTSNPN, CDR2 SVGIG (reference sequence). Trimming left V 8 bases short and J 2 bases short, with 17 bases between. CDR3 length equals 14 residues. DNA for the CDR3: TGTGCCCTGGGGGGAGCGGGACACACAGATACGCAGTATTTT. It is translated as CALGGAGHTDTQYF. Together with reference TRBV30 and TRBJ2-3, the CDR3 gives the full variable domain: SQTIHQWPATLVQPVGSPLSLECTVEGTSNPNLYWYRQAAGRGLQLLFYSVGIGQISSEVPQNLSASRPQDRQFILSSKKLLLSDSGFYLCALGGAGHTDTQYFGPGTRLTVL.

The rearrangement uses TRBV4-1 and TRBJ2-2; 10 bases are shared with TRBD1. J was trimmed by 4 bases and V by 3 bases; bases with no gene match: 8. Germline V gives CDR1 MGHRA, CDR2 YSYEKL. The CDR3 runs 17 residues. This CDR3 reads CASSQAGQGTSTGELFF. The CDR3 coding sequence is TGCGCCAGCAGCCAGGCGGGACAGGGGACGAGCACCGGGGAGCTGTTTTTT.

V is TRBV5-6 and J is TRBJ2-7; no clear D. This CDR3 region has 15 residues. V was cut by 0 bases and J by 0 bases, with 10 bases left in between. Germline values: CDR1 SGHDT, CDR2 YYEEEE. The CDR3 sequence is CASSLGPGPSYEQYF. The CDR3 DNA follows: TGTGCCAGCAGCTTGGGGCCAGGTCCCTCCTACGAGCAGTACTTC.

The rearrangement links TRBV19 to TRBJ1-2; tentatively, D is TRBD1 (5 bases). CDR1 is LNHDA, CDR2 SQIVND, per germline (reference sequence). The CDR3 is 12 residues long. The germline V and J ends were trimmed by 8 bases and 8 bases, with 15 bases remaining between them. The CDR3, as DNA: TGTGCCAGTCGCAGGTCGCAGGGCGGCTACACCTTC. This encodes CASRRSQGGYTF.

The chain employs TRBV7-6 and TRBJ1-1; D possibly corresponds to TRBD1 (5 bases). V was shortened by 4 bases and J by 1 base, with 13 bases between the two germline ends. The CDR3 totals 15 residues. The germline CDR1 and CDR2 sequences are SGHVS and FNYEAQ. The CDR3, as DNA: TGTGCCAGCAGCTACGGGACGGCCTGGAACACTGAAGCTTTCTTT. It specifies CASSYGTAWNTEAFF. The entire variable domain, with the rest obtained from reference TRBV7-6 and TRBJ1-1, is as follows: GAGVSQSPRYKVTKRGQDVALRCDPISGHVSLYWYRQALGQGPEFLTYFNYEAQQDKSGLPNDRFSAERPEGSISTLTIQRTEQRDSAMYRCASSYGTAWNTEAFFGQGTRLTVV.

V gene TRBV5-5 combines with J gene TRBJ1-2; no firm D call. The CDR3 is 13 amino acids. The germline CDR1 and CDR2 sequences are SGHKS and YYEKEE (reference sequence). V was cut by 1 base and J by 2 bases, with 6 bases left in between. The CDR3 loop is CASSLKDNYGYTF. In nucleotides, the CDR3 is TGTGCCAGCAGCTTGAAGGACAACTATGGCTACACCTTC.

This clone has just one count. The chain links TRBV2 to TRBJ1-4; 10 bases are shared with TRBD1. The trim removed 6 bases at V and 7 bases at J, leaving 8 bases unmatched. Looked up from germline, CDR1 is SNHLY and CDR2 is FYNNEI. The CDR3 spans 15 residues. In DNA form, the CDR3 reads TGTGCCAGCAGAAAAGACAGGGGGCTGAGTGAAAAACTGTTTTTT. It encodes CASRKDRGLSEKLFF. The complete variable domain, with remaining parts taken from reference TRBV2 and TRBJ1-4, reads EPEVTQTPSHQVTQMGQEVILRCVPISNHLYFYWYRQILGQKVEFLVSFYNNEISEKSEIFDDQFSVERPDGSNFTLKIRSTKLEDSAMYFCASRKDRGLSEKLFFGSGTQLSVL.

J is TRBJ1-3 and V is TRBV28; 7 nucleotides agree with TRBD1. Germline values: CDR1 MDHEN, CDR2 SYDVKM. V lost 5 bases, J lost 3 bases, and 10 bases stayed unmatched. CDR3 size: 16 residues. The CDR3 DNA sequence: TGTGCCAGCAGTCCCTATGACAGGGAAGTTGGAAACACCATATATTTT. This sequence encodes CASSPYDREVGNTIYF.

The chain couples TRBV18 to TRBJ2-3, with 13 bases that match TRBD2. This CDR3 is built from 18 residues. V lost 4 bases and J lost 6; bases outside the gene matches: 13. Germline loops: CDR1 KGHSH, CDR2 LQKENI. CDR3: CASSQIWTSGSLEDTQYF. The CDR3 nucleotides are TGTGCCAGCTCACAAATATGGACTAGCGGGAGCTTGGAGGATACGCAGTATTTT.

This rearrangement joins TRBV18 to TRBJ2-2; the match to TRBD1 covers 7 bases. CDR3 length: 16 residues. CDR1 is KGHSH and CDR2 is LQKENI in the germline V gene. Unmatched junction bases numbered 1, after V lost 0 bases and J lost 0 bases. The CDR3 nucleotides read TGTGCCAGCTCACCACCGGGACAGCCGAACACCGGGGAGCTGTTTTTT. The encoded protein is CASSPPGQPNTGELFF.

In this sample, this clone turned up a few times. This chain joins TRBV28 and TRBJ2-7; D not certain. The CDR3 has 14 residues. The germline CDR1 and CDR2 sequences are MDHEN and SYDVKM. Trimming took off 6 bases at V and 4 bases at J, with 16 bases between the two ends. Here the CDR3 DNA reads TGTGCCAGCAGCCGAAGTCTTTCCTTATACGAGCAGTACTTC. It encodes CASSRSLSLYEQYF.

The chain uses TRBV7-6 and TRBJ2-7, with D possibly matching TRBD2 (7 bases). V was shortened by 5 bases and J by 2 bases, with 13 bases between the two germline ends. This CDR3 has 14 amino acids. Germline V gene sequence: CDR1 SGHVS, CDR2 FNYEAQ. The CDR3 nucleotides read TGTGCCAGCAGCCCCGGGGAGGGGGCCTACGAGCAGTACTTC. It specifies CASSPGEGAYEQYF.

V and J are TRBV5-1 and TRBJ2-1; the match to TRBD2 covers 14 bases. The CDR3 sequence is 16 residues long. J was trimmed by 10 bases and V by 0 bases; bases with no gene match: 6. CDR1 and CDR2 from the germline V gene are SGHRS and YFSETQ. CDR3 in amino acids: CASSLGGLAGVEEQFF. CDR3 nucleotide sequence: TGCGCCAGCAGCTTGGGGGGACTAGCGGGAGTGGAGGAGCAGTTCTTC.

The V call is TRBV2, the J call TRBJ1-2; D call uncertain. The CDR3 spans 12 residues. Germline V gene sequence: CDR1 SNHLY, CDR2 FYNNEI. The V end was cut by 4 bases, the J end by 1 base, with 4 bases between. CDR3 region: CASSGRNYGYTF. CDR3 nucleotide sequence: TGTGCCAGCAGTGGCCGTAACTATGGCTACACCTTC.

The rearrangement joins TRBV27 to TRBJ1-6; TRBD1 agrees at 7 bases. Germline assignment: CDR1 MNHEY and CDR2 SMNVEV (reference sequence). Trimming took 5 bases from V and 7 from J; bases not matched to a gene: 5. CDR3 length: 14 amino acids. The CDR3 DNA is TGTGCCAGCAGTCCGGACAGGTTAAATTCACCCCTCCACTTT. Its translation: CASSPDRLNSPLHF.

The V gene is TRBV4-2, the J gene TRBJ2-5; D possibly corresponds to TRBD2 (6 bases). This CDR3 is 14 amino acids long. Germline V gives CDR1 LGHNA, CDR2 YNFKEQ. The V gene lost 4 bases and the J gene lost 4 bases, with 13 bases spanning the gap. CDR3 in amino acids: CASSLGGRLETQYF. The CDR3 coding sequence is TGTGCCAGCAGCCTGGGGGGACGACTAGAGACCCAGTACTTC.

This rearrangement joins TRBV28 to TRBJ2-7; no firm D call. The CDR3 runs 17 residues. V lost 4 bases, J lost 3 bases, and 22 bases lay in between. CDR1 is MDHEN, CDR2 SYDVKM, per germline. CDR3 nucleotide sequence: TGTGCCAGCAGTTCAAGCCTACACTTACGGAGCGACTACGAGCAGTACTTC. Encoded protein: CASSSSLHLRSDYEQYF.

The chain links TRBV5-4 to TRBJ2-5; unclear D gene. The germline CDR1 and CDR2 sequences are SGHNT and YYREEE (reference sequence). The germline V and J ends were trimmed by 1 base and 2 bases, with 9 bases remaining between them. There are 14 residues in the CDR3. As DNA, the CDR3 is TGTGCCAGCAGCTTGCGAGCTGTACAAGAGACCCAGTACTTC. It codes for CASSLRAVQETQYF.

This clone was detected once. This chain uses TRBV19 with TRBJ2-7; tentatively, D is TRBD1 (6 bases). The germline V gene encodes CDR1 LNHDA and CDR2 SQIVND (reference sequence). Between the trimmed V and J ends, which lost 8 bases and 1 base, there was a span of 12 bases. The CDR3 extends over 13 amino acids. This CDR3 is CASSQGSSYEQYF. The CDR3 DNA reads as TGTGCCAGTTCACAGGGATCATCCTACGAGCAGTACTTC.

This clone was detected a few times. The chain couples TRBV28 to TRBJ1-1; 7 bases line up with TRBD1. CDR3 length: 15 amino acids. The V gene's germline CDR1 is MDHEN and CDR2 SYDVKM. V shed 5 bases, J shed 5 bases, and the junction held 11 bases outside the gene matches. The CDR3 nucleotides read TGTGCCAGCAGTATACAGGGGTATGTTAAAACTGAAGCTTTCTTT. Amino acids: CASSIQGYVKTEAFF.

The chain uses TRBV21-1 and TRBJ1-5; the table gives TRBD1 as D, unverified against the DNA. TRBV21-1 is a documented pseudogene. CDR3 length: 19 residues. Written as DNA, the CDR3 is TGTGCCAGCAGCACCTGTCAGGGGAGAGGGGCTTATAGCAATCAGCCCCAGCATTTT. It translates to CASSTCQGRGAYSNQPQHF.

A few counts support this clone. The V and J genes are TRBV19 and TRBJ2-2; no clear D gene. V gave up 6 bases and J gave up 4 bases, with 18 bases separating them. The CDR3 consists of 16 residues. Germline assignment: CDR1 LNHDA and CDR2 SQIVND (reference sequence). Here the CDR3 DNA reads TGTGCCAGTAGGCCAATGACGAATGTGGTCACCGGGGAGCTGTTTTTT. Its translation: CASRPMTNVVTGELFF.

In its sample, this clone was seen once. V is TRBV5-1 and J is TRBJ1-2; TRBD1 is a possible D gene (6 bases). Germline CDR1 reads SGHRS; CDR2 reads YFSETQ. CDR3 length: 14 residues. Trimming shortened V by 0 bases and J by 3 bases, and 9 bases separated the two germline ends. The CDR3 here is CASSLDRAYYGYTF. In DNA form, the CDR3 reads TGCGCCAGCAGCTTGGACAGGGCCTACTATGGCTACACCTTC.

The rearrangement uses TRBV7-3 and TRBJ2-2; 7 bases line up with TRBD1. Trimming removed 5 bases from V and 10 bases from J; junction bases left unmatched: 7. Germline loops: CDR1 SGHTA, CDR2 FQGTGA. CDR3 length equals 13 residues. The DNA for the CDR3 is TGTGCCAGCAGCCCAAGACAGGGTGTGGAGCTGTTTTTT. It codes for CASSPRQGVELFF. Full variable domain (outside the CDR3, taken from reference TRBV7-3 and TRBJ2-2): GAGVSQTPSNKVTEKGKYVELRCDPISGHTALYWYRQSLGQGPEFLIYFQGTGAADDSGLPNDRFFAVRPEGSVSTLKIQRTERGDSAVYLCASSPRQGVELFFGEGSRLTVL.

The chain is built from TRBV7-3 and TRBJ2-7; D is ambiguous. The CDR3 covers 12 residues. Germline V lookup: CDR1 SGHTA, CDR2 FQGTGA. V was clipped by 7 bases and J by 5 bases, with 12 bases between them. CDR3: CASTPPWDEQYF. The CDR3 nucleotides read TGTGCCAGCACCCCCCCGTGGGACGAGCAGTACTTC.

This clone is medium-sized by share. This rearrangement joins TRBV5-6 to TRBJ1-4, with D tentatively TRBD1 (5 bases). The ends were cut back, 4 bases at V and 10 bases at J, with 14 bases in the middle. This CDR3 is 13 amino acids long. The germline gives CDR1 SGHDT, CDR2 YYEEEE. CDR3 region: CASSPARGVKLFF. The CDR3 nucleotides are TGTGCCAGCAGCCCCGCCCGGGGGGTAAAACTGTTTTTT.

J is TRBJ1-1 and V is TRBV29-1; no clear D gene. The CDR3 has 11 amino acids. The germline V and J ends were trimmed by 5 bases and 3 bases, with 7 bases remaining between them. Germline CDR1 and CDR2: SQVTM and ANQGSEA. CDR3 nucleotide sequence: TGCAGCGTTTTTGGGGACACTGAAGCTTTCTTT. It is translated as CSVFGDTEAFF.

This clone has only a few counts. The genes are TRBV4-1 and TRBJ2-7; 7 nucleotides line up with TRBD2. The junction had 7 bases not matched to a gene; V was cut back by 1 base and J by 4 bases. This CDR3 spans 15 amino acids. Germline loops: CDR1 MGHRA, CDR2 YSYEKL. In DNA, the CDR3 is TGCGCCAGCAGCCAAGTGGCGGGAGAATGGTACGAGCAGTACTTC. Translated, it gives CASSQVAGEWYEQYF.